The 2 T cell receptor beta chains presented below share a single source sample, sequenced in a study of T cell changes during pregnancy in multiple sclerosis (dated by TCRdb to the late 2010s). Library method: the immunoSEQ multiplex PCR assay. TCRdb holds this immuneACCESS table with in-frame rearrangements only. Some clones are missing; in checked studies, unresolved V genes explain under half, and the rest has no known cause. A total of 35,000 to 45,000 clones appear in this sample, 93% of them only once. Jointly, the top ten make up about 0.41% of the sample. The specimen was CD4+ T cells from peripheral blood mononuclear cells, collected in the first trimester of pregnancy. These TCRs come from a female donor with multiple sclerosis, enrolled in a pregnancy study.

This clone appeared once. The V gene is TRBV15, the J gene TRBJ1-5; D call uncertain. This CDR3 region has 14 residues. Looked up from germline, CDR1 is LNHNV and CDR2 is YYDKDF (reference sequence). Between the trimmed V and J ends, which lost 1 base and 7 bases, there was a span of 11 bases. The CDR3 DNA reads as TGTGCCACCAGCAGAGGGTCGGGAGAGCAGCCCCAGCATTTT. Translated, it gives CATSRGSGEQPQHF.

V usage is TRBV7-7 and J usage is TRBJ2-7; D is possibly TRBD1 (6 bases). The CDR3 is made up of 17 amino acids. Germline V gene sequence: CDR1 SSHAT, CDR2 FNYEAQ (reference sequence). Trimming removed 6 bases at V and 0 bases at J, with 21 bases between. CDR3 sequence reads: CASRTGGNRGGSYEQYF. CDR3 DNA sequence: TGTGCCAGCAGGACTGGGGGCAATAGAGGGGGCTCCTACGAGCAGTACTTC.